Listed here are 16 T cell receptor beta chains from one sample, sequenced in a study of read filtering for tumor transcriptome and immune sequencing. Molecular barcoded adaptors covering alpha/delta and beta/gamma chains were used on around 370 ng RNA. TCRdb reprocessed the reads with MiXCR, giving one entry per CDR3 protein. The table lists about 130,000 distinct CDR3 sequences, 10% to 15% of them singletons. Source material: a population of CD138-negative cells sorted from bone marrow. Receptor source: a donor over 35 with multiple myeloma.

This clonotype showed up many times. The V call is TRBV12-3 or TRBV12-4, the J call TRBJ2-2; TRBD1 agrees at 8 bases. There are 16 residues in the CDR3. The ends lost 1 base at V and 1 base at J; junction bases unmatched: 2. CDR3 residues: CASSLGGTGNTGELFF. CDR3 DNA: TGTGCCAGCAGTTTAGGTGGGACAGGGAACACCGGGGAGCTGTTTTTT.

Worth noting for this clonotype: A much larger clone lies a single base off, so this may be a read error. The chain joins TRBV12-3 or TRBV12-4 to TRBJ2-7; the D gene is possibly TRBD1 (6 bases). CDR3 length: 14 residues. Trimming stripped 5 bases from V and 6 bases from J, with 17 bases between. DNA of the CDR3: TGTGCCAGCAGTCGGCCGCACAGGGCTGTCGAGCAGTACTTC. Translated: CASSRPHRAVEQYF.

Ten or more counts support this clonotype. As DNA, the CDR3 is TGTGCCAGCAGCCCTGGGACTAGCGGCGATGAGCAGTTCTTC. Amino acid sequence: CASSPGTSGDEQFF. The genes are TRBV7-9 and TRBJ2-1, with 11 bases identical to TRBD2. Germline V gene data show CDR1 as SEHNR and CDR2 as FQNEAQ (reference sequence). J was trimmed by 8 bases and V by 5 bases; bases with no gene match: 5. The CDR3 consists of 14 residues.

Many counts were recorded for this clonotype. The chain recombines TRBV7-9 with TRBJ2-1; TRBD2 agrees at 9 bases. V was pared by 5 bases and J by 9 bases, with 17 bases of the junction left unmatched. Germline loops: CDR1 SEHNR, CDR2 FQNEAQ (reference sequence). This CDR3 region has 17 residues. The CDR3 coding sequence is TGTGCCAGCAGCGGGGTCATGGTAGCGGGAGTCGGAATTGAGCAGTTCTTC. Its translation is CASSGVMVAGVGIEQFF.

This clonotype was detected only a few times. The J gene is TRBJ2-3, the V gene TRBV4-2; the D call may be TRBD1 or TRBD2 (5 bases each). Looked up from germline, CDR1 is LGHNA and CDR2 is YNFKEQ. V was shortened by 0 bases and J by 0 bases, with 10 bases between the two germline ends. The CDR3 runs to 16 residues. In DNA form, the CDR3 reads TGTGCCAGCAGCCAAGAAGTGGGGGAGAGCACAGATACGCAGTATTTT. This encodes CASSQEVGESTDTQYF.

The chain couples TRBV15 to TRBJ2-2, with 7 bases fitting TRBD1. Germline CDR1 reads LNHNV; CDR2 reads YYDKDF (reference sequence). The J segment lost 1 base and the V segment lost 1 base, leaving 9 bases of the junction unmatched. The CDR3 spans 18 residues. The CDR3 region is CATSRGGGRGLNTGELFF. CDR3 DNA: TGTGCCACCAGCAGAGGAGGGGGCAGGGGTCTGAACACCGGGGAGCTGTTTTTT. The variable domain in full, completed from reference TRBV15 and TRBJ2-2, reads DAMVIQNPRYQVTQFGKPVTLSCSQTLNHNVMYWYQQKSSQAPKLLFHYYDKDFNNEADTPDNFQSRRPNTSFCFLDIRSPGLGDTAMYLCATSRGGGRGLNTGELFFGEGSRLTVL.

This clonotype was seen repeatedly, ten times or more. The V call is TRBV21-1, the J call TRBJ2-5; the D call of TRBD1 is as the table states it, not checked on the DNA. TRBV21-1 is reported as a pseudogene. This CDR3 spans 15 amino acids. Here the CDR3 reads CASRGQGEVWETQYF. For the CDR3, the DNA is TGTGCCAGCAGAGGACAGGGAGAGGTTTGGGAGACCCAGTACTTC.

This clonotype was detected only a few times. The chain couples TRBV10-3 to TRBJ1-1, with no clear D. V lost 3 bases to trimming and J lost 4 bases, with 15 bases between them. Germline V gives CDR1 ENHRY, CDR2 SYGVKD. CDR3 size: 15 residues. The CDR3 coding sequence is TGTGCCATCAGTGAAGGGCAGGCTGCCCCCACTGAAGCTTTCTTT. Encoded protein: CAISEGQAAPTEAFF.

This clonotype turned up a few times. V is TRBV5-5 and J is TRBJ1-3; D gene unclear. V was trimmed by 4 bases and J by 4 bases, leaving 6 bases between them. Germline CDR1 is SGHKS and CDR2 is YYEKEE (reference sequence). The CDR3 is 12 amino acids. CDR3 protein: CASSPDGNTIYF. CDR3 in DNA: TGTGCCAGCAGCCCGGACGGAAACACCATATATTTT.

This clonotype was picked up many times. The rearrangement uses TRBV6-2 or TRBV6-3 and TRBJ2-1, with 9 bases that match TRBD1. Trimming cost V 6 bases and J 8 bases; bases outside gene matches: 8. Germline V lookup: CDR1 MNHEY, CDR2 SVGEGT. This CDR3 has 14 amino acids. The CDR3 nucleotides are TGTGCCAGCAGCGGGACAGGGAGAGGCCATGAGCAGTTCTTC. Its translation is CASSGTGRGHEQFF.

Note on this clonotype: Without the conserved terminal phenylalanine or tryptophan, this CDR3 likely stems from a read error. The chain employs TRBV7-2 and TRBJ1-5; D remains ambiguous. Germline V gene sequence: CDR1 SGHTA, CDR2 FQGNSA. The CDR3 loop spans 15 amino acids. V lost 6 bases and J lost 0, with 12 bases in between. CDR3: CASSPDGYSNQPQHL. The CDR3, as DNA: TGTGCCAGCAGTCCGGACGGATATAGCAATCAGCCCCAGCATTTA.

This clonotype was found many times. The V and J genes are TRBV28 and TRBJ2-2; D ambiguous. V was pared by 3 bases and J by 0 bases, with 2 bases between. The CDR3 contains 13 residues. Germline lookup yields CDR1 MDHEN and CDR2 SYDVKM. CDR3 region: CASSLSNTGELFF. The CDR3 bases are TGTGCCAGCAGTTTGTCGAACACCGGGGAGCTGTTTTTT.

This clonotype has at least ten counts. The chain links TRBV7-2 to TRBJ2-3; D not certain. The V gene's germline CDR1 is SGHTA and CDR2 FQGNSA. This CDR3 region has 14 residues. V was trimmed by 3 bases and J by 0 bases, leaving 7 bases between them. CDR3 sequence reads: CASSLEQSTDTQYF. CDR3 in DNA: TGTGCCAGCAGCTTGGAACAGAGCACAGATACGCAGTATTTT. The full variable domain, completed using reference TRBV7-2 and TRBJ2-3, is GAGVSQSPSNKVTEKGKDVELRCDPISGHTALYWYRQSLGQGLEFLIYFQGNSAPDKSGLPSDRFSAERTGGSVSTLTIQRTQQEDSAVYLCASSLEQSTDTQYFGPGTRLTVL.

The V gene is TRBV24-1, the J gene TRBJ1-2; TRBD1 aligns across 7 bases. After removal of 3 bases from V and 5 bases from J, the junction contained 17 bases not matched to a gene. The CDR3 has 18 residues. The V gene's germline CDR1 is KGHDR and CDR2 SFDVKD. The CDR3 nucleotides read TGTGCCACCAGTGATGGGGGCCCGACAGGGAACGAGGATTATGGCTACACCTTC. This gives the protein CATSDGGPTGNEDYGYTF.

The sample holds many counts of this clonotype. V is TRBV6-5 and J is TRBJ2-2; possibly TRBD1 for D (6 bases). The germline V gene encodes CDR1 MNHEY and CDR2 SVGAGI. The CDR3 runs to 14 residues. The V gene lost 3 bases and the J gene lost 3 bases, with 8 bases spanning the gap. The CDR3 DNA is TGTGCCAGCAGTTATCAGGGGCACACCGGGGAGCTGTTTTTT. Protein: CASSYQGHTGELFF.

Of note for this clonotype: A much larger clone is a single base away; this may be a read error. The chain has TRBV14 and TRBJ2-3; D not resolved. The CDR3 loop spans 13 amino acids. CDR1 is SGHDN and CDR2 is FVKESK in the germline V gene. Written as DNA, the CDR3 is TGTGCCAGCGGCCAGGAGCTGGCAGATACGCAGTATTTT. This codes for CASGQELADTQYF. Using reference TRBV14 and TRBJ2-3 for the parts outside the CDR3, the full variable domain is EAGVTQFPSHSVIEKGQTVTLRCDPISGHDNLYWYRRVMGKEIKFLLHFVKESKQDESGMPNNRFLAERTGGTYSTLKVQPAELEDSGVYFCASGQELADTQYFGPGTRLTVL.